This TCR beta chain was found in a study of T cell changes during pregnancy in multiple sclerosis. Some clones are missing from TCRdb's copy, which holds only in-frame ones; the method was immunoSEQ multiplex PCR. In the table there are under 30,000 clones, roughly nine tenths of which are singletons. The CDR3 has 18 amino acids. Germline V gene sequence: CDR1 SQVTM, CDR2 ANQGSEA. The J segment lost 5 bases and the V segment lost 2 bases, leaving 17 bases of the junction unmatched. The chain uses TRBV29-1 and TRBJ2-1; TRBD1 matches 8 bases. This receptor was obtained from a female donor in good health, enrolled as a control in a pregnancy study. Source: CD8+ T cells from peripheral blood mononuclear cells, taken in the third trimester of pregnancy. In DNA, the CDR3 is TGCAGCGTTGAACGGGGGACAGGCCCCGGACCGATCCACAATGAGCAGTTCTTC. Its protein product is CSVERGTGPGPIHNEQFF.